The present T cell receptor beta chain was sequenced within a study of T cell repertoires in cytomegalovirus infection. Looking at the study overall: Signatures in public TCR beta sequences pointed to both CMV infection and matching HLA type.

One entry per CDR3 protein, called by TCRdb with MiXCR from the reads. The sample has approximately 240,000 distinct CDR3 sequences, around an eighth seen once; the top ten hold 1.5% to 2%. CDR1 and CDR2 from the germline V gene are SGHTA and FQGNSA. This CDR3 has 14 residues. V was cut by 1 base and J by 3 bases, with 6 bases left in between. This clonotype was detected ten times or more. This TCR was recovered from a human donor in good health (CMV status not recorded). Some clones in this sample may be carry-over from other donors' samples. The rearrangement uses TRBV7-2 and TRBJ2-2; D remains ambiguous. Material: PBMCs. The CDR3 bases are TGTGCCAGCAGCTTAGAATACTACACCGGGGAGCTGTTTTTT. Its protein product is CASSLEYYTGELFF.